The 9 T cell receptor beta chains below all came from one sample that was sequenced in a study of control samples from healthy donors and cancer patients. The method was immunoSEQ multiplex PCR; TCRdb's version includes in-frame clones alone and lacks a portion of them. The sample yields over 120,000 clones, 80% to 95% seen once. The sequencing input was blood. These receptor sequences come from a man aged 25 to 45 in good health.

The rearrangement uses TRBV19 and TRBJ2-1, with TRBD2 matching 8 bases. V trimming: 7 bases; J trimming: 4 bases; junction bases outside the gene matches: 9. CDR1 is LNHDA and CDR2 is SQIVND in the germline V gene (reference sequence). This CDR3 has 15 amino acids. CDR3 region: CASTYGGALYNEQFF. DNA of the CDR3: TGTGCCAGTACTTACGGGGGGGCATTGTACAATGAGCAGTTCTTC.

V and J are TRBV10-2 and TRBJ2-1, with D tentatively TRBD1 (7 bases). The CDR3 length is 13 residues. Germline values: CDR1 WSHSY, CDR2 SAAADI. The V end was cut by 7 bases, the J end by 5 bases, with 12 bases between. The CDR3 loop is CASTGGQHNEQFF. In DNA form, the CDR3 reads TGCGCCAGCACCGGGGGACAGCACAATGAGCAGTTCTTC.

V is TRBV7-9 and J is TRBJ2-7, with D hard to call. V was cut by 5 bases and J by 5 bases, with 16 bases left in between. Germline V gives CDR1 SEHNR, CDR2 FQNEAQ (reference sequence). This CDR3 has 14 amino acids. The CDR3 region has the DNA TGTGCCAGCAGCCCTCAGGTAGGGTGGAACGAGCAGTACTTC. Translation: CASSPQVGWNEQYF.

This clone was detected only once. This sequence joins TRBV7-8 and TRBJ1-5; 8 bases agree with TRBD1. Trimming cost V 5 bases and J 7 bases; bases outside gene matches: 10. This CDR3 is 15 amino acids long. CDR1 is SGHVS, CDR2 FQNEAQ, per germline. The CDR3 loop is CASSTWTGTDQPQHF. The CDR3 nucleotides read TGTGCCAGCAGCACATGGACAGGGACAGACCAGCCCCAGCATTTT.

The chain links TRBV5-4 to TRBJ2-7; 11 nucleotides match TRBD1. The CDR3 extends over 14 amino acids. Per germline, CDR1 SGHNT and CDR2 YYREEE (reference sequence). V lost 3 bases, J lost 5 bases, and 4 bases stayed unmatched. For the CDR3, the DNA is TGTGCCAGCAGCTCGTGGACAGGGGGCAACGAGCAGTACTTC. It is translated as CASSSWTGGNEQYF. Complete variable domain (other parts from reference TRBV5-4 and TRBJ2-7): ETGVTQSPTHLIKTRGQQVTLRCSSQSGHNTVSWYQQALGQGPQFIFQYYREEENGRGNFPPRFSGLQFPNYSSELNVNALELDDSALYLCASSSWTGGNEQYFGPGTRLTVT.

The chain is built from TRBV7-8 and TRBJ1-4, with TRBD1 as a possible D gene (5 bases). This CDR3 is 16 amino acids long. V was clipped by 3 bases and J by 2 bases, with 13 bases between them. Germline CDR1 reads SGHVS; CDR2 reads FQNEAQ. The CDR3 spells CASSFGRVRTNEKLFF. Written as DNA, the CDR3 is TGTGCCAGCAGCTTCGGCAGGGTCAGGACTAATGAAAAACTGTTTTTT.

This chain joins TRBV5-1 and TRBJ2-7; D may be TRBD1 (6 bases). CDR1 is SGHRS and CDR2 is YFSETQ in the germline V gene. The germline V and J ends were trimmed by 1 base and 2 bases, with 10 bases remaining between them. This CDR3 comprises 14 residues. The CDR3 DNA is TGCGCCAGCAGCTTGCGCCAGGGGACCTACGAGCAGTACTTC. It encodes CASSLRQGTYEQYF.

This chain links TRBV6-5 with TRBJ2-7; 9 bases line up with TRBD2. The V gene's germline CDR1 is MNHEY and CDR2 SVGAGI. The J segment lost 4 bases and the V segment lost 4 bases, leaving 8 bases of the junction unmatched. This CDR3 is built from 15 residues. The DNA of the CDR3 is TGTGCCAGCAGTTGGGAGCGGGGGGCCGCGTACGAGCAGTACTTC. Translation gives CASSWERGAAYEQYF.

V usage is TRBV12-3 or TRBV12-4 and J usage is TRBJ1-1; D uncertain. V shed 2 bases and J shed 5 bases, with 9 bases lying between them. This CDR3 spans 13 amino acids. The CDR3 bases are TGTGCCAGCAGTTTAAAGGGCCGGACTGAAGCTTTCTTT. It specifies CASSLKGRTEAFF.